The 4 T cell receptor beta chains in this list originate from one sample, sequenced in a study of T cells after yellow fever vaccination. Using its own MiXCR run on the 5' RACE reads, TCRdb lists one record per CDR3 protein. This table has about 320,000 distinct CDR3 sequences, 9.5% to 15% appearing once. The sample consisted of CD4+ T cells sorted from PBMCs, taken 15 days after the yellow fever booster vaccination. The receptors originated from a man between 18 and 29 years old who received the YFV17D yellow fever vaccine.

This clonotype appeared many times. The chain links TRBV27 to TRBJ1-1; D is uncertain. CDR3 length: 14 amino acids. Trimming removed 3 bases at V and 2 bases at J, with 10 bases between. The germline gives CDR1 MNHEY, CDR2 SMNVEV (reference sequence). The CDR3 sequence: CASSLTRPNTEAFF. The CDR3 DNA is TGTGCCAGCAGTTTGACCCGCCCTAACACTGAAGCTTTCTTT.

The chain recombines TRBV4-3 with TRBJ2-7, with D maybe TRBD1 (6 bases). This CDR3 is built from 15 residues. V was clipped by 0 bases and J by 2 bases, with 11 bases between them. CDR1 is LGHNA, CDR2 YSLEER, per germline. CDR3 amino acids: CASSQDGGATYEQYF. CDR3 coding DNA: TGCGCCAGCAGCCAAGATGGGGGCGCCACCTACGAGCAGTACTTC.

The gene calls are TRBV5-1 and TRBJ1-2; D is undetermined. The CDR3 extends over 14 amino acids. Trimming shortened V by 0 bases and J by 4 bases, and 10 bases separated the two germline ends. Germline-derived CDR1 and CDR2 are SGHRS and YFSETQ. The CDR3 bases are TGCGCCAGCAGCTTGGCCCAGCCAGTCTATGGCTACACCTTC. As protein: CASSLAQPVYGYTF.

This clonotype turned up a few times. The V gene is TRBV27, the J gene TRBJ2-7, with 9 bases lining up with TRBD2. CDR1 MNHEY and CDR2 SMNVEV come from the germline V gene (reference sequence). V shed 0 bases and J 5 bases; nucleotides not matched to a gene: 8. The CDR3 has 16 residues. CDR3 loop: CASSLSRSSGVHEQYF. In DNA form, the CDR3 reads TGTGCCAGCAGTTTATCGAGGTCTAGCGGGGTCCACGAGCAGTACTTC.